These 31 T cell receptor beta chains came from one sample sequenced in a study of T cell clones after liver transplantation. Libraries were prepared by immunoSEQ multiplex PCR; TCRdb keeps only in-frame clonotypes and omits some of them. The data contain 70,000 or so clones, roughly nine tenths of them singletons. The input for sequencing was CD4+ T cells from blood, taken before liver transplant. These TCRs come from a human donor who received a liver transplant.

V and J are TRBV18 and TRBJ2-3, with a possible D match to TRBD1 (6 bases). This CDR3 has 17 amino acids. Trimming stripped 6 bases from V and 0 bases from J, with 19 bases between. Looked up from germline, CDR1 is KGHSH and CDR2 is LQKENI. The CDR3 sequence: CASSHLRQDPSTDTQYF. In DNA, the CDR3 is TGTGCCAGCTCCCATTTGCGACAGGACCCTAGCACAGATACGCAGTATTTT.

J is TRBJ2-7 and V is TRBV5-1, with 11 bases matching TRBD1. The J segment lost 0 bases and the V segment lost 4 bases, leaving 3 bases of the junction unmatched. Germline V lookup: CDR1 SGHRS, CDR2 YFSETQ. This CDR3 region has 15 residues. The CDR3, as DNA: TGCGCCAGCAGCCGAGGGACAGGGGGCTCCTACGAGCAGTACTTC. The encoded protein is CASSRGTGGSYEQYF.

This sequence joins TRBV4-2 and TRBJ2-7; D might be TRBD2 (5 bases). The V end lost 1 base, the J end lost 0 bases, and 19 bases lay between the germline ends. This CDR3 contains 18 residues. CDR1 is LGHNA, CDR2 YNFKEQ, per germline. The CDR3 here is CASSQGSEWERSSYEQYF. DNA for the CDR3: TGTGCCAGCAGCCAAGGGTCAGAGTGGGAGAGGAGCTCCTACGAGCAGTACTTC.

The CDR3 protein is CASSESPDLRGNTIYF. For the CDR3, the DNA is TGTGCCAGCAGTGAATCCCCAGACCTGAGGGGAAACACCATATATTTT. The chain joins TRBV6-1 to TRBJ1-3; D not certain. CDR3 length: 16 residues. V was shortened by 2 bases and J by 4 bases, with 15 bases between the two germline ends. Germline V lookup: CDR1 MNHNS, CDR2 SASEGT.

The chain uses TRBV28 and TRBJ1-5; D possibly corresponds to TRBD1 (5 bases). The CDR3 covers 14 residues. V lost 3 bases and J 6 bases, leaving 12 bases between the germline ends. CDR1 is MDHEN and CDR2 is SYDVKM in the germline V gene. This CDR3 is CASSLSGYRQPQHF. CDR3 DNA: TGTGCCAGCAGTTTGTCAGGGTACCGTCAGCCCCAGCATTTT.

The chain is built from TRBV28 and TRBJ2-1, with TRBD2 matching 7 bases. V was clipped by 2 bases and J by 6 bases; unmatched bases: 7. The V gene's germline CDR1 is MDHEN and CDR2 SYDVKM. The CDR3 is made up of 15 amino acids. This chain's CDR3 is CASSLGGDSGNEQFF. CDR3 sequence (DNA): TGTGCCAGCAGTTTAGGGGGGGACTCGGGCAATGAGCAGTTCTTC.

J is TRBJ2-2 and V is TRBV5-1; 15 nucleotides agree with TRBD2. Germline V gives CDR1 SGHRS, CDR2 YFSETQ. The CDR3 runs 15 residues. Unmatched junction bases numbered 2, after V lost 5 bases and J lost 6 bases. For the CDR3, the DNA is TGCGCCAGCAGAGGACTAGCGGGAGGGGCCGGGGAGCTGTTTTTT. Its protein product is CASRGLAGGAGELFF.

The gene calls are TRBV30 and TRBJ2-7; TRBD2 might be the D (6 bases). The CDR3 extends over 15 amino acids. Trimming took off 0 bases at V and 0 bases at J, with 12 bases between the two ends. Germline CDR1 reads GTSNPN; CDR2 reads SVGIG (reference sequence). The CDR3 protein is CAWSVGDSFSYEQYF. DNA of the CDR3: TGTGCCTGGAGTGTAGGGGACTCTTTCTCCTACGAGCAGTACTTC.

This rearrangement joins TRBV4-3 to TRBJ1-2, with 7 bases aligning to TRBD1. Germline CDR1 and CDR2: LGHNA and YSLEER. This CDR3 has 18 amino acids. V shed 5 bases and J 2 bases; nucleotides not matched to a gene: 17. The CDR3 sequence: CASSASPGTAGGNYGYTF. The CDR3 nucleotides read TGCGCCAGCAGCGCCAGCCCTGGGACAGCAGGGGGAAACTATGGCTACACCTTC.

A single count supports this clone. This chain joins TRBV5-1 and TRBJ1-1, with D possibly matching TRBD1 (6 bases). From germline, CDR1 is SGHRS and CDR2 YFSETQ. The CDR3 has 12 residues. V was pared by 4 bases and J by 11 bases, with 15 bases between. The CDR3 spells CASSPTGSSAFF. The CDR3 nucleotides read TGCGCCAGCAGCCCTACAGGGTCGTCGGCTTTCTTT.

The rearrangement joins TRBV11-3 to TRBJ1-5, with a tentative D call TRBD1 (5 bases). Germline V gene data show CDR1 as SGHNT and CDR2 as YENEEA. The CDR3 runs 17 residues. The V gene lost 4 bases and the J gene lost 0 bases, with 16 bases spanning the gap. CDR3 residues: CASSYRGVGYSNQPQHF. For the CDR3, the DNA is TGTGCCAGCAGCTACCGGGGCGTGGGATATAGCAATCAGCCCCAGCATTTT.

This rearrangement joins TRBV29-1 to TRBJ1-2, with D tentatively TRBD1 (6 bases). Germline V lookup: CDR1 SQVTM, CDR2 ANQGSEA. Trimming shortened V by 5 bases and J by 10 bases, and 17 bases separated the two germline ends. The CDR3 runs 12 residues. The CDR3 here is CSVLRGGADYTF. The CDR3 nucleotides are TGCAGCGTTTTAAGAGGGGGGGCTGACTACACCTTC.

The rearrangement joins TRBV19 to TRBJ2-3; the match to TRBD2 covers 9 bases. Germline loops: CDR1 LNHDA, CDR2 SQIVND (reference sequence). V gave up 4 bases and J gave up 4 bases; unmatched junction bases: 6. This CDR3 is built from 15 residues. The chain's CDR3 is CASSSGRAFADTQYF. In DNA form, the CDR3 reads TGTGCCAGTAGTAGCGGGAGGGCCTTTGCAGATACGCAGTATTTT.

The chain uses TRBV5-1 and TRBJ2-3, with no clear D. The CDR3 loop spans 13 amino acids. Per germline, CDR1 SGHRS and CDR2 YFSETQ. Trimming shortened V by 2 bases and J by 2 bases, and 6 bases separated the two germline ends. CDR3 protein: CASSFDFTDTQYF. Written as DNA, the CDR3 is TGCGCCAGCAGCTTTGACTTCACAGATACGCAGTATTTT.

V is TRBV10-1 and J is TRBJ2-7; 8 bases are shared with TRBD2. The CDR3 runs to 14 residues. Per germline, CDR1 WNHNN and CDR2 SYGVQD (reference sequence). With 2 bases clipped from V and 2 bases from J, the junction kept 2 bases outside the gene matches. The CDR3 DNA reads as TGCGCCAGCAGTGAGCGGGAGGGCCCCTACGAGCAGTACTTC. This translates into CASSEREGPYEQYF.

The gene calls are TRBV7-9 and TRBJ1-1; D remains unclear. CDR1 SEHNR and CDR2 FQNEAQ come from the germline V gene (reference sequence). This CDR3 contains 14 residues. With 1 base removed from V and 4 bases from J, the gap between germline ends came to 10 bases. The CDR3 reads CASSLEIPGTEAFF. DNA for the CDR3: TGTGCCAGCAGCTTAGAGATTCCGGGCACTGAAGCTTTCTTT.

V gene TRBV27 combines with J gene TRBJ2-7; TRBD2 is a possible D gene (6 bases). V was shortened by 4 bases and J by 0 bases, with 7 bases between the two germline ends. Looked up from germline, CDR1 is MNHEY and CDR2 is SMNVEV (reference sequence). The CDR3 runs 13 residues. CDR3: CASSWGVSYEQYF. The CDR3 nucleotides are TGTGCCAGCAGTTGGGGGGTCTCCTACGAGCAGTACTTC.

This clone was counted a single time. The chain employs TRBV7-2 and TRBJ2-2; maybe TRBD1 (6 bases). Trimming took off 5 bases at V and 3 bases at J, with 19 bases between the two ends. Germline lookup yields CDR1 SGHTA and CDR2 FQGNSA. CDR3 length: 17 residues. As DNA, the CDR3 is TGTGCCAGCAGCCCAGATAGGGCAGGGGCGGACACCGGGGAGCTGTTTTTT. The encoded protein is CASSPDRAGADTGELFF.

The V gene is TRBV10-3, the J gene TRBJ2-3, with D tentatively TRBD2 (6 bases). Germline V gene data show CDR1 as ENHRY and CDR2 as SYGVKD. This CDR3 contains 16 residues. V lost 4 bases, J lost 1 base, and 15 bases lay in between. Here the CDR3 reads CAISGPGTARTDTQYF. CDR3 in DNA: TGTGCCATCAGTGGGCCCGGGACTGCACGCACAGATACGCAGTATTTT.

This chain uses TRBV7-8 with TRBJ1-5, with 10 positions matching TRBD1. The CDR3 length is 15 residues. Looked up from germline, CDR1 is SGHVS and CDR2 is FQNEAQ. V was clipped by 4 bases and J by 4 bases; unmatched bases: 4. CDR3 loop: CASSWGQGRNQPQHF. Written as DNA, the CDR3 is TGTGCCAGCAGCTGGGGACAGGGGCGGAATCAGCCCCAGCATTTT. The variable domain in full, with the rest retrieved from reference TRBV7-8 and TRBJ1-5, is GAGVSQSPRYKVAKRGQDVALRCDPISGHVSLFWYQQALGQGPEFLTYFQNEAQLDKSGLPSDRFFAERPEGSVSTLKIQRTQQEDSAVYLCASSWGQGRNQPQHFGDGTRLSIL.

The rearrangement links TRBV5-8 to TRBJ1-5; 9 bases align to TRBD1. Germline values: CDR1 SGHTS, CDR2 YDEGEE. The CDR3 loop spans 16 amino acids. V trimming: 1 base; J trimming: 9 bases; junction bases outside the gene matches: 11. CDR3 residues: CASSLLTGGVSGPQHF. CDR3 coding DNA: TGTGCCAGCAGCTTGTTGACAGGGGGAGTATCAGGGCCCCAGCATTTT.

The chain is built from TRBV5-6 and TRBJ1-4, with TRBD1 identical over 7 bases. The CDR3 consists of 15 residues. J was trimmed by 5 bases and V by 4 bases; bases with no gene match: 8. Germline V gene data show CDR1 as SGHDT and CDR2 as YYEEEE. The CDR3 loop is CASSERTGINEKLFF. DNA of the CDR3: TGTGCCAGCAGCGAAAGGACAGGAATCAATGAAAAACTGTTTTTT.

This clone occurred once. The chain couples TRBV19 to TRBJ2-3, with a weak D call TRBD2 (6 bases). This CDR3 is 16 amino acids long. In germline, CDR1 is LNHDA, CDR2 SQIVND (reference sequence). V lost 7 bases to trimming and J lost 5 bases, with 22 bases between them. CDR3 in DNA: TGTGCCAGTAAGCGGTCGGGAGTCGAGATTGTAGATACGCAGTATTTT. Amino acids: CASKRSGVEIVDTQYF.

This clone occurred once. J is TRBJ2-7 and V is TRBV21-1; TRBD1, as called in the table, went unchecked against the DNA. TRBV21-1 is given as a pseudogene. The CDR3 spans 16 residues. The CDR3 sequence is CASSIKEDRKTYEQYF. CDR3 coding DNA: TGTGCCAGCAGTATCAAGGAGGACAGAAAAACCTACGAGCAGTACTTC.

This sequence joins TRBV9 and TRBJ2-1; perhaps D is TRBD1 or TRBD2 (6 bases each). V lost 0 bases and J 10 bases, leaving 11 bases between the germline ends. The germline V gene has CDR1 SGDLS and CDR2 YYNGEE. The CDR3 has 13 amino acids. CDR3: CASSVEQGGEQFF. CDR3 coding DNA: TGTGCCAGCAGCGTAGAACAGGGAGGCGAGCAGTTCTTC. Based on the CDR3 plus reference TRBV9 and TRBJ2-1, the full variable domain is DSGVTQTPKHLITATGQRVTLRCSPRSGDLSVYWYQQSLDQGLQFLIQYYNGEERAKGNILERFSAQQFPDLHSELNLSSLELGDSALYFCASSVEQGGEQFFGPGTRLTVL.

The count of this clone is one. This chain joins TRBV7-2 and TRBJ1-2; D possibly corresponds to TRBD1 (5 bases). The CDR3 sequence is 16 residues long. Looked up from germline, CDR1 is SGHTA and CDR2 is FQGNSA. V was shortened by 2 bases and J by 4 bases, with 17 bases between the two germline ends. DNA of the CDR3: TGTGCCAGCAGCTTACAATCAGGGCTATCCCGCTATGGCTACACCTTC. It is translated as CASSLQSGLSRYGYTF.

In its sample, this clone was seen once. V is TRBV2 and J is TRBJ1-2; D unclear. Trimming shortened V by 1 base and J by 2 bases, and 11 bases separated the two germline ends. Germline V lookup: CDR1 SNHLY, CDR2 FYNNEI. CDR3 length: 15 residues. The CDR3 DNA follows: TGTGCCAGCAGTGAAGAGGGAACGGGGAACTATGGCTACACCTTC. Its translation: CASSEEGTGNYGYTF.

Of note for this clone: The sample contains more than one DNA sequence encoding this CDR3. The V call is TRBV11-3, the J call TRBJ2-5, with a tentative D call TRBD2 (6 bases). Germline V gives CDR1 SGHNT, CDR2 YENEEA. This CDR3 spans 12 amino acids. Trimming left V 3 bases short and J 4 bases short, with 6 bases between. The CDR3 loop reads CASSFGGETQYF. The CDR3 DNA reads as TGTGCCAGCAGCTTCGGGGGAGAGACCCAGTACTTC.

CDR3 residues: CASSFRPRGSSTTDTQYF. CDR3 in DNA: TGTGCCAGCAGCTTTCGTCCCCGGGGCAGCTCCACAACAGATACGCAGTATTTT. V gene TRBV7-3 combines with J gene TRBJ2-3; D is tentatively TRBD1 or TRBD2 (5 bases each). Germline loops: CDR1 SGHTA, CDR2 FQGTGA. The V end lost 3 bases, the J end lost 3 bases, and 22 bases lay between the germline ends. This CDR3 spans 18 amino acids.

The chain links TRBV2 to TRBJ2-7; no reliable D call. V was cut by 2 bases and J by 6 bases, with 11 bases left in between. Germline V CDR1 and CDR2: SNHLY, FYNNEI. The CDR3 is 13 amino acids. The chain's CDR3 is CASSEPIPPEQYF. The CDR3 DNA reads as TGTGCCAGCAGTGAACCAATCCCCCCCGAGCAGTACTTC.

V gene TRBV6-5 combines with J gene TRBJ1-2, with D hard to call. Trimming pared 0 bases from V and 7 bases from J, leaving 12 bases between. This CDR3 comprises 14 residues. Germline V gives CDR1 MNHEY, CDR2 SVGAGI. Written as DNA, the CDR3 is TGTGCCAGCAGTTACTCGAGCGCGTGGGGTGGCTACACCTTC. It translates to CASSYSSAWGGYTF.